This T cell receptor beta chain was sequenced in a study of T cell repertoires in cytomegalovirus infection. Overall study context: CMV epitopes used comprised recently identified HLA-C-restricted ones and well-studied HLA-B-restricted ones. Both a matching HLA type and CMV infection were indicated by public TCR beta signatures. Study findings and constraints: CMV-specific TCR beta clonotypes restricted by HLA-C dominated the ex vivo response.

The length of the CDR3 is 13 residues. The V gene's germline CDR1 is MNHEY and CDR2 SVGAGI. The V end was cut by 7 bases, the J end by 0 bases, with 9 bases between. Worth noting for this clonotype: Its antigen is unidentified.

TCRdb redid the calling of the reads with MiXCR, one entry per CDR3 protein. In the table there are 650,000 to 850,000 distinct CDR3 sequences, 25% to 35% of which are singletons. Sequenced material: cultured CD8+ T cells from PBMCs, taken from culture after CMV antigen stimulation. This rearrangement joins TRBV6-5 to TRBJ1-2; D is unclear. The clonotype originates from a human donor in good health (CMV status not recorded). Some clones in this sample may be carry-over from other donors' samples. In nucleotides, the CDR3 is TGTGCCAGCAAGGAAAGAGCTAACTATGGCTACACCTTC. Translating it yields CASKERANYGYTF.